These 14 T cell receptor beta chains were all obtained from the same sample, sequenced in a study of identical twins. TCRdb redid the calling of the 5' RACE reads with MiXCR, one entry per CDR3 protein. The sample shows 690,000 or so distinct CDR3 sequences, 8.5% to 9.5% of them seen only once. The data were also submitted as part of a second study, on yellow fever vaccine responses in identical twins.

The sequencing sample was made of PBMCs. The receptor source for this set is a woman between 18 and 29 years old in good health.

The rearrangement joins TRBV29-1 to TRBJ2-2; D is unclear. Germline CDR1 reads SQVTM; CDR2 reads ANQGSEA. The CDR3 covers 13 residues. V lost 7 bases and J lost 3, with 12 bases in between. The CDR3 DNA reads TGCAGCGCTACCATGACGCACACCGGGGAGCTGTTTTTT. Translating it yields CSATMTHTGELFF.

A few counts support this clonotype. The genes are TRBV5-1 and TRBJ1-1; TRBD1 might be the D (5 bases). Trimming left V 9 bases short and J 0 bases short, with 15 bases between. From germline, CDR1 is SGHRS and CDR2 YFSETQ. The CDR3 is made up of 14 amino acids. The CDR3 sequence: CANPPQGMNTEAFF. CDR3 in DNA: TGCGCCAACCCCCCTCAGGGCATGAACACTGAAGCTTTCTTT.

This CDR3 reads CASSPGDYRTDTQYF. The CDR3 DNA reads as TGTGCCAGCAGCCCAGGGGACTACCGCACAGATACGCAGTATTTT. The gene calls are TRBV14 and TRBJ2-3, with D possibly TRBD2 on 7 matching bases. Germline CDR1 reads SGHDN; CDR2 reads FVKESK. V was clipped by 4 bases and J by 1 base, with 12 bases between them. The CDR3 has 15 residues.

This chain connects TRBV29-1 to TRBJ2-3; the match to TRBD1 covers 7 bases. CDR1 is SQVTM and CDR2 is ANQGSEA in the germline V gene. The CDR3 runs to 11 residues. V trimming: 6 bases; J trimming: 7 bases; junction bases outside the gene matches: 4. In nucleotides, the CDR3 is TGCAGCGTGGACAGGACGAATACGCAGTATTTT. It encodes CSVDRTNTQYF.

This clonotype was found a few times. V gene TRBV29-1 combines with J gene TRBJ2-1; TRBD2 matches 7 bases. CDR1 and CDR2 (germline): SQVTM, ANQGSEA. Trimming cost V 7 bases and J 1 base; bases outside gene matches: 7. CDR3 length equals 14 residues. The CDR3: CSARGRDSYNEQFF. CDR3 coding DNA: TGCAGCGCCCGGGGGAGGGATTCCTACAATGAGCAGTTCTTC.

This clonotype showed up many times. The CDR3 spells CSARDAFRLTDTQYF. DNA for the CDR3: TGCAGTGCTAGAGATGCTTTCAGGCTCACAGATACGCAGTATTTT. The J gene is TRBJ2-3, the V gene TRBV20-1; D ambiguous. This CDR3 is 15 amino acids long. Germline values: CDR1 DFQATT, CDR2 SNEGSKA (reference sequence). V was clipped by 0 bases and J by 2 bases, with 12 bases between them.

J is TRBJ2-5 and V is TRBV20-1; TRBD2 agrees at 15 bases. Unmatched junction bases numbered 9, after V lost 0 bases and J lost 4 bases. CDR1 and CDR2 from the germline V gene are DFQATT and SNEGSKA (reference sequence). The CDR3 extends over 18 amino acids. DNA of the CDR3: TGCAGTGCTAGAGATTCGGGACTAGCGGGGGGAGGGGGAGAGACCCAGTACTTC. Translation: CSARDSGLAGGGGETQYF.

This clonotype was picked up many times. This chain links TRBV12-3 or TRBV12-4 with TRBJ2-1, with 8 bases aligning to TRBD2. The CDR3 consists of 15 residues. After removal of 4 bases from V and 1 base from J, the junction contained 3 bases not matched to a gene. The CDR3 loop reads CASSSGLESYNEQFF. In DNA, the CDR3 is TGTGCCAGCAGTTCGGGACTAGAGTCCTACAATGAGCAGTTCTTC.

This clonotype came up many times. V gene TRBV4-3 combines with J gene TRBJ2-7, with 8 bases that match TRBD1. CDR3 length equals 15 residues. V was clipped by 0 bases and J by 5 bases; unmatched bases: 6. Germline V lookup: CDR1 LGHNA, CDR2 YSLEER. The CDR3 sequence is CASSQDGTGPDEQYF. The DNA of the CDR3 is TGCGCCAGCAGCCAAGATGGGACAGGCCCCGACGAGCAGTACTTC.

This clonotype was counted only a few times. The rearrangement uses TRBV7-2 and TRBJ2-3; D call uncertain. The CDR3 is 13 amino acids. Trimming cost V 1 base and J 8 bases, with 10 bases left between them. Germline CDR1 SGHTA, CDR2 FQGNSA. CDR3 sequence: CASSLDGRLTQYF. CDR3 DNA sequence: TGTGCCAGCAGCTTAGATGGCAGACTTACGCAGTATTTT.

A few counts support this clonotype. V usage is TRBV15 and J usage is TRBJ2-7, with 7 nucleotides matching TRBD1. The CDR3 is made up of 15 amino acids. J lost 0 bases, V lost 4 bases, and 6 bases had no gene match. The germline V gene encodes CDR1 LNHNV and CDR2 YYDKDF (reference sequence). CDR3 in amino acids: CATSKPGQTSYEQYF. In DNA, the CDR3 is TGTGCCACCAGCAAACCGGGACAGACCTCCTACGAGCAGTACTTC. The full variable domain, completed using reference TRBV15 and TRBJ2-7, is DAMVIQNPRYQVTQFGKPVTLSCSQTLNHNVMYWYQQKSSQAPKLLFHYYDKDFNNEADTPDNFQSRRPNTSFCFLDIRSPGLGDTAMYLCATSKPGQTSYEQYFGPGTRLTVT.

The V gene is TRBV5-1, the J gene TRBJ2-7; 8 positions match TRBD2. The germline gives CDR1 SGHRS, CDR2 YFSETQ. Unmatched junction bases numbered 7, after V lost 4 bases and J lost 4 bases. This CDR3 is 14 amino acids long. In nucleotides, the CDR3 is TGCGCCAGCAGCCAACCCACTAGCGGATACGAGCAGTACTTC. Translating it yields CASSQPTSGYEQYF.

The chain couples TRBV2 to TRBJ2-5, with D perhaps TRBD2 (6 bases). The germline CDR1 and CDR2 sequences are SNHLY and FYNNEI. V was pared by 8 bases and J by 1 base, with 17 bases between. This CDR3 is 15 amino acids long. The chain's CDR3 is CASSAGNRFQETQYF. DNA for the CDR3: TGTGCCAGCTCGGCGGGGAATCGCTTCCAAGAGACCCAGTACTTC.

This clonotype was found a few times. The gene calls are TRBV6-2 or TRBV6-3 and TRBJ2-7, with D tentatively TRBD2 (6 bases). V lost 3 bases, J lost 5 bases, and 17 bases lay in between. The CDR3 covers 15 residues. CDR1 and CDR2 from the germline V gene are MNHEY and SVGEGT. CDR3: CASSYRREPTHEQYF. In DNA form, the CDR3 reads TGTGCCAGCAGTTATAGGCGGGAACCCACCCACGAGCAGTACTTC.